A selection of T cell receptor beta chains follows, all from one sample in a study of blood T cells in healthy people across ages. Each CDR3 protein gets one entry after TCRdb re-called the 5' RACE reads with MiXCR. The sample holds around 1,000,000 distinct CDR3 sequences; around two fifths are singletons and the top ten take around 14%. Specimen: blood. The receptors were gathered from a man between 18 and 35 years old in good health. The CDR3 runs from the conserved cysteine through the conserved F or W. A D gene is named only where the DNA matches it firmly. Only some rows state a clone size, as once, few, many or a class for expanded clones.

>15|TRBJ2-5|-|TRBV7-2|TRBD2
CASSLQYGGTETQYF
TGTGCCAGCAGCTTACAGTACGGGGGGACAGAGACCCAGTACTTC
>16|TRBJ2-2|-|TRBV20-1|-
CSARNRDPLNTGELFF
TGCAGTGCTAGAAACCGGGACCCATTGAACACCGGGGAGCTGTTTTTT
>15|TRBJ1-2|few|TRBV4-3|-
CASSPQRGQNYGYTF
TGCGCCAGCAGCCCTCAGCGGGGCCAAAACTATGGCTACACCTTC
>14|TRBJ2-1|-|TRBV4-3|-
CASSQVNAYNEQFF
TGCGCCAGCAGCCAAGTGAATGCATACAATGAGCAGTTCTTC
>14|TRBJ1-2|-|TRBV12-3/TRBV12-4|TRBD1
CASSRTGPSYGYTF
TGTGCCAGCAGTAGGACAGGGCCAAGCTATGGCTACACCTTC
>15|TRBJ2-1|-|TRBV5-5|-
CVSSFRDGAYNEQFF
TGTGTCAGCAGCTTCCGGGACGGCGCCTACAATGAGCAGTTCTTC
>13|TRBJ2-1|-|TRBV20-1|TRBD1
CSANRGVSDEQFF
TGCAGTGCTAACAGGGGGGTGAGCGATGAGCAGTTCTTC
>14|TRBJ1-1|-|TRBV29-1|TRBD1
CSVRGTGVNTEAFF
TGCAGCGTGCGGGGGACAGGAGTAAACACTGAAGCTTTCTTT
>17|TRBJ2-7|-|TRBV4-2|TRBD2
CASSQDPGGGLSYEQYF
TGTGCCAGCAGCCAAGATCCGGGCGGGGGACTCTCCTACGAGCAGTACTTC
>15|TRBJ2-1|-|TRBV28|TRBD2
CASALTAGDSNEQFF
TGTGCCAGCGCCCTAACTGCGGGGGATTCCAATGAGCAGTTCTTC
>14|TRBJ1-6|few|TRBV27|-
CASNPGRVSSPLHF
TGTGCCAGCAACCCCGGGAGGGTTAGTTCACCCCTCCACTTT
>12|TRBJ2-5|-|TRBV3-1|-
CASRLAGETQYF
TGTGCCAGCAGGCTTGCCGGGGAGACCCAGTACTTC
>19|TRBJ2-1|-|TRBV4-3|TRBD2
CASSPGTSGGHSSYNEQFF
TGCGCCAGCAGCCCGGGGACTAGCGGGGGGCATAGCTCCTACAATGAGCAGTTCTTC
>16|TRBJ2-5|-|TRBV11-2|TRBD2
CASRDLAGGIGETQYF
TGTGCCAGCAGGGACCTAGCGGGAGGTATCGGAGAGACCCAGTACTTC
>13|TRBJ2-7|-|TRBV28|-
CASRGCDSYEQYF
TGTGCCAGCAGGGGCTGCGACTCCTACGAGCAGTACTTC
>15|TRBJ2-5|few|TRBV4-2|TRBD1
CASSQGDRGVGTQYF
TGTGCCAGCAGCCAAGGGGACAGGGGTGTAGGGACCCAGTACTTC
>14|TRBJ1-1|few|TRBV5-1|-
CASSQRALAAEAFF
TGCGCCAGCAGCCAGAGGGCACTAGCCGCTGAAGCTTTCTTT
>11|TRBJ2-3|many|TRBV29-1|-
CSVGDGDTQYF
TGCAGCGTTGGGGACGGTGATACGCAGTATTTT
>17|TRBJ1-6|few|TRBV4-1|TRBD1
CASSQPFTGGDNSPLHF
TGCGCCAGCAGCCAACCCTTTACAGGGGGCGATAATTCACCCCTCCACTTT
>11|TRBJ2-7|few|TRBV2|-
CASMHNYEQYF
TGTGCCAGCATGCACAACTACGAGCAGTACTTC
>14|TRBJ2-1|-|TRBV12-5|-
CASHRSGSYNEQFF
TGTGCTAGCCACCGGTCGGGGTCCTACAATGAGCAGTTCTTC
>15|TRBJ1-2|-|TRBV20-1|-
CSAREKQGSFYGYTF
TGCAGTGCTAGGGAAAAACAGGGTTCCTTCTATGGCTACACCTTC
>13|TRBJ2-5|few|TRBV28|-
CASSAPPGETQYF
TGTGCCAGCAGTGCCCCGCCTGGGGAGACCCAGTACTTC
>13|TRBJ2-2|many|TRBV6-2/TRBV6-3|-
CASSSGFTGELFF
TGTGCCAGCAGTTCGGGCTTCACCGGGGAGCTGTTTTTT
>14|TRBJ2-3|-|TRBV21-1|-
CAGSKVNSGDTQYF
TGTGCCGGCAGCAAAGTAAATAGCGGGGATACGCAGTATTTC
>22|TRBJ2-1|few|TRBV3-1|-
CASSQDPPDTDVTISSYNEQFF
TGTGCCAGCAGCCAAGACCCTCCAGACACGGACGTTACAATAAGCTCCTACAATGAGCAGTTCTTC
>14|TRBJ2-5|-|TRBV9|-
CASSPPRDKETQYF
TGTGCCAGCAGCCCCCCCCGAGACAAAGAGACCCAGTACTTC
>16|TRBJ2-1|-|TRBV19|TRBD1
CASSIDWTGNYNEQFF
TGTGCCAGTAGTATAGATTGGACAGGGAACTACAATGAGCAGTTCTTC
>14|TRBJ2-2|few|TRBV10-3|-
CAATTIARDGELFF
TGTGCCGCCACAACTATCGCTAGGGACGGGGAGCTGTTTTTT
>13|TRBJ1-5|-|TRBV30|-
CAWSPRENQPQHF
TGTGCCTGGAGTCCCAGGGAAAATCAGCCCCAGCATTTT
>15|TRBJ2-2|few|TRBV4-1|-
CASSQAGSRAGELFF
TGCGCCAGCAGCCAAGCTGGTAGCAGGGCCGGGGAGCTGTTTTTT
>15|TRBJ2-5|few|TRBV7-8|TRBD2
CASSLSGRSQETQYF
TGTGCCAGCAGCTTGAGCGGGAGATCCCAAGAGACCCAGTACTTC
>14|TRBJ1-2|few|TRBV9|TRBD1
CASSGSGQGYGYTF
TGTGCCAGCAGCGGCTCAGGACAGGGGTATGGCTACACCTTC
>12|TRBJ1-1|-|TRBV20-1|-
CSAVDRNTEAFF
TGCAGTGCCGTGGACAGGAACACTGAAGCTTTCTTT
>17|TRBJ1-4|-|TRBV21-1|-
CASSKRGTGRTNEKLFF
TGTGCCAGCAGCAAAAGGGGGACAGGGAGGACTAATGAAAAACTGTTTTTT
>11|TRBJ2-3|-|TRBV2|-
CAITFGDTQYF
TGTGCCATCACGTTCGGAGATACGCAGTATTTT
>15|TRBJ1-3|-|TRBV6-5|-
CASSYSRDTGNTIYF
TGTGCCAGCAGTTACTCGCGGGATACCGGAAACACCATATATTTT
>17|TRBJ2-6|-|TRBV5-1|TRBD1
CASSLETGGPGANVLTF
TGCGCCAGCAGCTTGGAGACAGGGGGCCCTGGGGCCAACGTCCTGACTTTC
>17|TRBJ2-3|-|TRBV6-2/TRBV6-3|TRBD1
CARCHPTPKGATDTQYF
TGTGCCAGATGTCACCCGACACCGAAGGGGGCCACAGATACGCAGTATTTT
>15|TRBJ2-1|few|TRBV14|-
CASSQEGLPYNEQFF
TGTGCCAGCAGCCAAGAAGGGCTACCCTACAATGAGCAGTTCTTC
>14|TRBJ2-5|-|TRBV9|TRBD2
CANTPGGSQETQYF
TGTGCCAACACTCCGGGGGGATCACAAGAGACCCAGTACTTC
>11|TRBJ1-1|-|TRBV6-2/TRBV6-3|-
CASLRDTEAFF
TGTGCCAGTCTACGGGATACTGAAGCTTTCTTT
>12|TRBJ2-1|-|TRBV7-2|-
CASSLRYDEQFF
TGTGCCAGCAGCTTGAGATACGATGAGCAGTTCTTC
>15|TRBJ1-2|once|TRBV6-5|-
CASSQTGWGAHGYTF
TGTGCCAGCAGCCAAACCGGCTGGGGGGCGCATGGCTACACCTTC
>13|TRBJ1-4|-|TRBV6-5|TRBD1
CASMGHRGEKLFF
TGTGCCAGCATGGGTCACAGGGGTGAAAAACTGTTTTTT
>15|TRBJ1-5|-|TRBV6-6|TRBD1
CASSYGTVYNQPQHF
TGTGCCAGCAGTTACGGGACAGTCTACAATCAGCCCCAGCATTTT
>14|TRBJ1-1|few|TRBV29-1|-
CSVVLGLQNTEAFF
TGCAGCGTGGTATTGGGACTTCAGAACACTGAAGCTTTCTTT
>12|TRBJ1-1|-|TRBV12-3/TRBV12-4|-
CASSLTETEAFF
TGTGCCAGCAGCCTGACTGAGACTGAAGCTTTCTTT
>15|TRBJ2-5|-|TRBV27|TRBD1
CASSSPGTGVETQYF
TGTGCCAGCAGTTCGCCAGGGACAGGGGTAGAGACCCAGTACTTC
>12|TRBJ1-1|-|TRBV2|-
CASIPGNTEAFF
TGTGCCAGCATCCCGGGGAACACTGAAGCTTTCTTT
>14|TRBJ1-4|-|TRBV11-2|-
CASSLQGNGEKLFF
TGTGCCAGCAGCTTACAGGGGAATGGGGAAAAACTGTTTTTT
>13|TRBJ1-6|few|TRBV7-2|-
CASSLPGHSPLHF
TGTGCCAGCAGCTTACCAGGTCATTCACCCCTCCACTTT
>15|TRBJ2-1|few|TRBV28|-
CASHMAGPHTNEQFF
TGTGCCAGCCACATGGCGGGACCTCACACTAATGAGCAGTTCTTC